The 5 T cell receptor beta chains below all came from one sample that was sequenced in a study of cytomegalovirus exposure and HLA in healthy donors. Both 60 Vbeta primers and 13 Jbeta primers went into the PCR. Clones were sequenced by immunoSEQ multiplex PCR, and TCRdb holds only the in-frame ones, with some missing. This table has fewer than 100,000 clones, 76% appearing once. The sample was PBMCs. The receptor set was obtained from a man between 40 and 49 years old in good health and CMV-seronegative.

J is TRBJ1-3 and V is TRBV30; possible D gene TRBD1, 5 bases. Germline CDR1 and CDR2: GTSNPN and SVGIG (reference sequence). Trimming took off 0 bases at V and 2 bases at J, with 14 bases between the two ends. The CDR3 loop spans 16 amino acids. The CDR3 coding sequence is TGTGCCTGGAGTGTACGAGTCGGACAAACTGGAAACACCATATATTTT. Its translation: CAWSVRVGQTGNTIYF. Full variable domain (rest looked up from reference TRBV30 and TRBJ1-3): SQTIHQWPATLVQPVGSPLSLECTVEGTSNPNLYWYRQAAGRGLQLLFYSVGIGQISSEVPQNLSASRPQDRQFILSSKKLLLSDSGFYLCAWSVRVGQTGNTIYFGEGSWLTVV.

This clone was detected only a few times. The chain has TRBV6-6 and TRBJ2-5, with D maybe TRBD2 (6 bases). The V end lost 2 bases, the J end lost 1 base, and 14 bases lay between the germline ends. The CDR3 totals 16 residues. Germline CDR1 MNHNY, CDR2 SVGAGI (reference sequence). CDR3 amino acids: CASSYPPGGTQETQYF. DNA for the CDR3: TGTGCCAGCAGTTACCCCCCTGGCGGGACCCAAGAGACCCAGTACTTC.

The chain has TRBV18 and TRBJ2-3; TRBD2 might be the D (6 bases). The CDR3 is made up of 16 amino acids. Deletions cut 6 bases from V and 0 bases from J, with 16 bases between. Per the germline V gene, CDR1 is KGHSH and CDR2 is LQKENI. CDR3 loop: CASSPLGGTSTDTQYF. CDR3 sequence (DNA): TGTGCCAGCTCTCCCCTTGGAGGGACTAGCACAGATACGCAGTATTTT.

The chain employs TRBV10-1 and TRBJ2-4, with D uncertain. Trimming removed 4 bases from V and 0 bases from J, with 10 bases in between. The CDR3 has 15 amino acids. The V gene's germline CDR1 is WNHNN and CDR2 SYGVQD (reference sequence). The chain's CDR3 is CASSASPGAKNIQYF. DNA for the CDR3: TGCGCCAGCAGTGCATCCCCGGGAGCCAAAAACATTCAGTACTTC.

The chain has TRBV5-4 and TRBJ2-5; a weak D match, TRBD1 (5 bases). The tail of the sequence fits TRBJ2-7 better, so the J call may be wrong. Germline V CDR1 and CDR2: SGHNT, YYREEE (reference sequence). This CDR3 has 14 residues. This CDR3 reads CASSSRQKSYEQYF. As DNA, the CDR3 is TGTGCCAGCAGCTCCCGACAGAAAAGCTACGAGCAGTACTTC.